The count of the clone carrying this T cell receptor beta chain is one. The data were produced by immunoSEQ multiplex PCR, yet TCRdb's version contains in-frame clones alone and is incomplete. This sample carries around 160,000 clones, around 81% of them seen once, and the ten largest clones take roughly 2.9%. CDR3 size: 16 residues. V dropped 6 bases and J dropped 3 bases, with 20 bases sitting between them. Looked up from germline, CDR1 is ENHRY and CDR2 is SYGVKD. The sample belongs to a study of blood T cell repertoires in COVID-19. Sequences were obtained from peripheral blood. The chain couples TRBV10-3 to TRBJ1-1, with D possibly matching TRBD1 (5 bases). The TCR sequence derives from a woman aged 40 to 49 with active or convalescent COVID-19. This CDR3 is CAIRAGRRDSYTEAFF. DNA for the CDR3: TGTGCCATCAGGGCCGGACGCCGGGACTCATACACTGAAGCTTTCTTT.